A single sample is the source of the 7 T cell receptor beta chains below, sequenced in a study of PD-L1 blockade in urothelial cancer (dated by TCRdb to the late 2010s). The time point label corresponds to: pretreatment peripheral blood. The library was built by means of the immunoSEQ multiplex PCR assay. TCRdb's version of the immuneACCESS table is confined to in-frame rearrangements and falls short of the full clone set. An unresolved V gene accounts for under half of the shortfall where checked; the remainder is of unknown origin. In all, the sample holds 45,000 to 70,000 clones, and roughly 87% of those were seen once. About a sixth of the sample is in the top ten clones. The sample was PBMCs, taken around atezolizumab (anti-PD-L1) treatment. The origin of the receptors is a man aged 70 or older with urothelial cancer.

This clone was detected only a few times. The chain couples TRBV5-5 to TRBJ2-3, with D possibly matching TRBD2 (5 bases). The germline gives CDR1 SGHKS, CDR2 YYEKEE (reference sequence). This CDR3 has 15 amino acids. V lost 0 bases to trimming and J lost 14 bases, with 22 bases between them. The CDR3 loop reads CASSLGSAEHRYAYF. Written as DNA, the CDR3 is TGTGCCAGCAGCTTGGGTTCAGCGGAGCACAGATACGCGTATTTT. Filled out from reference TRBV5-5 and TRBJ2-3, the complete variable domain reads DAGVTQSPTHLIKTRGQQVTLRCSPISGHKSVSWYQQVLGQGPQFIFQYYEKEERGRGNFPDRFSARQFPNYSSELNVNALLLGDSALYLCASSLGSAEHRYAYFGPGTRLTVL.

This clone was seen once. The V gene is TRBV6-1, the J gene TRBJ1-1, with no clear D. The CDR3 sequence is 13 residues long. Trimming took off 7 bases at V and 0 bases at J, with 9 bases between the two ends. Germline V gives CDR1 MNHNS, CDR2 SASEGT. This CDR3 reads CASIHSLNTEAFF. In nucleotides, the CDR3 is TGTGCCAGCATTCACAGTTTGAACACTGAAGCTTTCTTT.

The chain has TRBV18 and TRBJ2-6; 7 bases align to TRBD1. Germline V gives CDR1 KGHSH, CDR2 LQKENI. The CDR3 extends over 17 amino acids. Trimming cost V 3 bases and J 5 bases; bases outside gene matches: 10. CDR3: CASSPSTGNPWANVLTF. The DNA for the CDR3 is TGTGCCAGCTCACCGTCGACAGGGAACCCCTGGGCCAACGTCCTGACTTTC. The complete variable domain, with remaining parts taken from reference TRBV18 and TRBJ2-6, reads NAGVMQNPRHLVRRRGQEARLRCSPMKGHSHVYWYRQLPEEGLKFMVYLQKENIIDESGMPKERFSAEFPKEGPSILRIQQVVRGDSAAYFCASSPSTGNPWANVLTFGAGSRLTVL.

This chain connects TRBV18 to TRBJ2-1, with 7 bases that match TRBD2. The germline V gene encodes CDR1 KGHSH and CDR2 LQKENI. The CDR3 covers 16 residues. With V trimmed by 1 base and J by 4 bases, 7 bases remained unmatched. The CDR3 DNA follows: TGTGCCAGCTCACCACGCGTCCTAGCGGATTACAATGAGCAGTTCTTC. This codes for CASSPRVLADYNEQFF.

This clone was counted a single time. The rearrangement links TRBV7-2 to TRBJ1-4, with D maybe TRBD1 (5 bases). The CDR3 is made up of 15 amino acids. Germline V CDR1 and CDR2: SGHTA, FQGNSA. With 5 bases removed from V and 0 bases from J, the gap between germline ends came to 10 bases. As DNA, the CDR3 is TGTGCCAGCAGCCCCGCGGGGGCAACTAATGAAAAACTGTTTTTT. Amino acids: CASSPAGATNEKLFF.

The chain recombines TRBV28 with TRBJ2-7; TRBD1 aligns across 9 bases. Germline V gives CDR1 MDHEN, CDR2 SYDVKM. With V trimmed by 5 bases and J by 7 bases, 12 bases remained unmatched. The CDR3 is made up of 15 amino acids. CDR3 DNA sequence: TGTGCCAGCAGTACCCCGGGACAGGGTTCGGGAGAGCAGTACTTC. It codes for CASSTPGQGSGEQYF. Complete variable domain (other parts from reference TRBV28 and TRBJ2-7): DVKVTQSSRYLVKRTGEKVFLECVQDMDHENMFWYRQDPGLGLRLIYFSYDVKMKEKGDIPEGYSVSREKKERFSLILESASTNQTSMYLCASSTPGQGSGEQYFGPGTRLTVT.

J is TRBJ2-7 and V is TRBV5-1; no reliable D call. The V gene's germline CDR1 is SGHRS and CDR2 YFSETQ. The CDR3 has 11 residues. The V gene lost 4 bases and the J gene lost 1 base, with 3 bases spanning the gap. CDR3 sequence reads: CASSPSYEQYF. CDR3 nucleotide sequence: TGCGCCAGCAGCCCTTCCTACGAGCAGTACTTC.